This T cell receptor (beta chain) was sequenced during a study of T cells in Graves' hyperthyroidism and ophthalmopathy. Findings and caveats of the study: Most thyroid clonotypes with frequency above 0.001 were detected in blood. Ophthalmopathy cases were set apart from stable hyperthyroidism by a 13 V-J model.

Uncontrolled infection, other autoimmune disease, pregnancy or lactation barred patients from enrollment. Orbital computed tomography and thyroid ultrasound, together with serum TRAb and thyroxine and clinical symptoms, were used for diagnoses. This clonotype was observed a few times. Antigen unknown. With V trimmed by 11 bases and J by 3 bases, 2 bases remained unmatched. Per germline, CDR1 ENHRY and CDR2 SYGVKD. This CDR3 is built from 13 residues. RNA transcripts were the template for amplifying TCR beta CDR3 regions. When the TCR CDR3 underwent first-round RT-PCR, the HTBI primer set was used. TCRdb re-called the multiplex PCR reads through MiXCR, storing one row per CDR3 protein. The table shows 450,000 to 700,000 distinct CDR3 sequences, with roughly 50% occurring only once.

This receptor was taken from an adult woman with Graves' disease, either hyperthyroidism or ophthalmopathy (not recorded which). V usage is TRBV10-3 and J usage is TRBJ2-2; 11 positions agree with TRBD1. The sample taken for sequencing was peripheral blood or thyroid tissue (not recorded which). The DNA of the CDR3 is TGTGCCTTGGGACAGGGGGACACCGGGGAGCTGTTTTTT. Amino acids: CALGQGDTGELFF.